Sequencing of this TCR beta chain was carried out in a study of blood T cell repertoires in COVID-19. This table comes from immunoSEQ multiplex PCR, and its TCRdb copy is limited to in-frame clones, with some not included. The sample has about 240,000 clones, over 75% seen once. The CDR3 length is 15 residues. Germline V gives CDR1 LGHNA, CDR2 YNFKEQ. V trimming: 3 bases; J trimming: 6 bases; junction bases outside the gene matches: 10. This clone was seen only a few times. Sequenced: peripheral blood. The TCR was taken from a man between 45 and 60 years old with COVID-19, enrolled during active disease. The J gene is TRBJ1-2, the V gene TRBV4-2; 7 positions match TRBD1. DNA for the CDR3: TGTGCCAGCAGCCAGGTAGAGGGGGCGAGGAATGGCTACACCTTC. Residues: CASSQVEGARNGYTF.